Listed here are 15 T cell receptor beta chains from one sample, sequenced in a study of response to subunit inactivated influenza vaccine. MiXCR, run by TCRdb on the RT-PCR reads, gives a single entry per CDR3 protein. The sample shows about 540,000 distinct CDR3 sequences, approximately 24% of them seen only once. This sample also belongs to another study, concerning T cells expressing NK-cell markers. Per that paper: The cDNA for TCR beta came from 5'RACE template switching with UMIs.

Sequences were derived from CD4+ T cells sorted from PBMCs, sampled less than 13 days after vaccination. The receptors come from a man in his fifties or sixties who received an inactivated influenza vaccine.

In this sample, this clonotype turned up a few times. This chain joins TRBV6-5 and TRBJ2-3, with D unclear. Germline V gene data show CDR1 as MNHEY and CDR2 as SVGAGI. This CDR3 spans 15 amino acids. Deletions cut 4 bases from V and 0 bases from J, with 11 bases between. Written as DNA, the CDR3 is TGTGCCAGCAGTTTGACTCCTACTAGCACAGATACGCAGTATTTT. Protein: CASSLTPTSTDTQYF.

V gene TRBV15 combines with J gene TRBJ2-3, with D perhaps given as TRBD1 or TRBD2 (5 bases each). Germline CDR1 is LNHNV and CDR2 is YYDKDF (reference sequence). The V and J ends lost 3 bases and 4 bases respectively, with 17 bases between them. The CDR3 is 16 amino acids. CDR3 DNA: TGTGCCACCAGCAGCCGGGACCCTTTACTCCCAGATACGCAGTATTTT. Protein: CATSSRDPLLPDTQYF.

This sequence joins TRBV4-1 and TRBJ2-1, with 7 bases identical to TRBD2. The CDR3 is 16 amino acids. V shed 2 bases, J shed 7 bases, and the junction held 11 bases outside the gene matches. Germline V gives CDR1 MGHRA, CDR2 YSYEKL. The CDR3 DNA is TGCGCCAGCAGCCAATTTCAAGCGGGGACTAAAAATGAGCAGTTCTTC. Translated: CASSQFQAGTKNEQFF.

The chain links TRBV24-1 to TRBJ2-1, with 7 positions matching TRBD1. The CDR3 runs to 16 residues. CDR1 is KGHDR, CDR2 SFDVKD, per germline. J was trimmed by 4 bases and V by 7 bases; bases with no gene match: 12. In DNA form, the CDR3 reads TGTGCCACCAGGGGAGACCCGGGGACAGATTACAATGAGCAGTTCTTC. Translating it yields CATRGDPGTDYNEQFF.

This clonotype showed up many times. The gene calls are TRBV29-1 and TRBJ2-1, with D maybe TRBD1 (5 bases). V shed 0 bases and J shed 10 bases, with 10 bases lying between them. Germline assignment: CDR1 SQVTM and CDR2 ANQGSEA. CDR3 length: 12 residues. CDR3 sequence reads: CSVEDRGREQFF. CDR3 coding DNA: TGCAGCGTTGAAGATAGGGGCAGGGAGCAGTTCTTC.

This clonotype turned up a few times. V and J are TRBV10-3 and TRBJ2-2, with TRBD2 identical over 7 bases. The CDR3 consists of 14 residues. V gave up 10 bases and J gave up 0 bases; unmatched junction bases: 5. The germline gives CDR1 ENHRY, CDR2 SYGVKD. CDR3 region: CATLGTTNTGELFF. The CDR3, as DNA: TGTGCCACCTTAGGGACTACGAACACCGGGGAGCTGTTTTTT.

The V gene is TRBV5-6, the J gene TRBJ2-3; D perhaps matches TRBD2 (6 bases). This CDR3 contains 15 residues. The germline gives CDR1 SGHDT, CDR2 YYEEEE. Trimming took 0 bases from V and 4 from J, leaving 12 bases between them. CDR3 sequence (DNA): TGTGCCAGCAGCTTGGTTAGCCCTAGCGCAGATACGCAGTATTTT. Protein product: CASSLVSPSADTQYF.

This clonotype has just a few counts. V usage is TRBV20-1 and J usage is TRBJ2-1; 9 nucleotides line up with TRBD2. Germline V gene sequence: CDR1 DFQATT, CDR2 SNEGSKA (reference sequence). The ends lost 0 bases at V and 15 bases at J; junction bases unmatched: 9. The CDR3 is 13 residues long. CDR3 in DNA: TGCAGTGCTAGAGATTGGCGGGGGGGCCGACGGTTCTTC. Residues: CSARDWRGGRRFF.

This chain joins TRBV5-5 and TRBJ1-2, with 8 bases that match TRBD1. This CDR3 has 14 amino acids. Germline V gene lookup returns CDR1 SGHKS and CDR2 YYEKEE (reference sequence). J was trimmed by 4 bases and V by 3 bases; bases with no gene match: 5. CDR3 protein: CASSSDRAGYGYTF. DNA for the CDR3: TGTGCCAGCAGCTCGGACAGGGCCGGCTATGGCTACACCTTC.

This clonotype was recorded a few times. The chain employs TRBV29-1 and TRBJ2-7, with D tentatively TRBD1 (5 bases). V dropped 2 bases and J dropped 2 bases, with 10 bases sitting between them. Germline CDR1 reads SQVTM; CDR2 reads ANQGSEA. This CDR3 is built from 13 residues. CDR3 coding DNA: TGCAGCGTTGAAAGGCAGGGTACCTACGAGCAGTACTTC. This codes for CSVERQGTYEQYF.

This sequence joins TRBV6-1 and TRBJ1-1; the match to TRBD1 covers 9 bases. Trimming removed 6 bases from V and 4 bases from J; junction bases left unmatched: 3. The CDR3 runs 13 residues. Germline V gives CDR1 MNHNS, CDR2 SASEGT. The CDR3 region is CASRDRGGTEAFF. CDR3 in DNA: TGTGCCAGCAGAGACAGGGGGGGCACTGAAGCTTTCTTT.

The CDR3 spells CASSPRGENTEAFF. The CDR3, as DNA: TGCGCCAGCAGTCCCAGGGGGGAGAACACTGAAGCTTTCTTT. The J gene is TRBJ1-1, the V gene TRBV10-2; TRBD1 agrees at 7 bases. CDR1 is WSHSY, CDR2 SAAADI, per germline. This CDR3 spans 14 amino acids. After removal of 5 bases from V and 1 base from J, the junction contained 4 bases not matched to a gene.

V is TRBV6-1 and J is TRBJ1-2; a possible D gene is TRBD1 (6 bases). Germline CDR1 MNHNS, CDR2 SASEGT. The V end was cut by 6 bases, the J end by 1 base, with 12 bases between. The CDR3 extends over 14 amino acids. CDR3 sequence (DNA): TGTGCCAGCAGACAACAAGGGGGTAACTATGGCTACACCTTC. Encoded protein: CASRQQGGNYGYTF.

This clonotype was found a few times. The rearrangement links TRBV12-3 or TRBV12-4 to TRBJ2-3; TRBD1 agrees at 10 bases. The CDR3 is 14 residues long. V shed 6 bases, J shed 6 bases, and the junction held 6 bases outside the gene matches. The CDR3 DNA reads as TGTGCCAGCAGACTCGACAGGGGGCATGATACGCAGTATTTT. It codes for CASRLDRGHDTQYF.

The chain links TRBV7-8 to TRBJ1-5; no reliable D call. Germline V CDR1 and CDR2: SGHVS, FQNEAQ. Deletions cut 0 bases from V and 0 bases from J, with 18 bases between. There are 19 residues in the CDR3. The CDR3 nucleotides read TGTGCCAGCAGCTTAGCAGCGGCGGTCAACTCATATAGCAATCAGCCCCAGCATTTT. Its translation is CASSLAAAVNSYSNQPQHF.